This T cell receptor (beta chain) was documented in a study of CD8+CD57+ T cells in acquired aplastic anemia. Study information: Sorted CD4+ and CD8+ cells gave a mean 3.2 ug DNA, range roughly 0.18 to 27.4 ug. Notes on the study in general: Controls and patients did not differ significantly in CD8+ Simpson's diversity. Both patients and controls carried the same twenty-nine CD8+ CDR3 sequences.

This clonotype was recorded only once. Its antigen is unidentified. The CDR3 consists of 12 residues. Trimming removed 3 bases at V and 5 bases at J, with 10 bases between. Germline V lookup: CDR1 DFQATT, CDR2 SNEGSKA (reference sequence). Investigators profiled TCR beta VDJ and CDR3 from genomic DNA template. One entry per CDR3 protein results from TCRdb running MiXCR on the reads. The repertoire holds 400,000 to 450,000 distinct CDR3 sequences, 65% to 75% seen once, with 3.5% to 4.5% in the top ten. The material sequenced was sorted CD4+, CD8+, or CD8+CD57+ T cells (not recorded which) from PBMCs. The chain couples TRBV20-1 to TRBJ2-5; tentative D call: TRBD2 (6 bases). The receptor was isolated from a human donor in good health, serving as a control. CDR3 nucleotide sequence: TGCAGTGCTAGCGGGGGAATTGAGACCCAGTACTTC. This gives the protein CSASGGIETQYF.